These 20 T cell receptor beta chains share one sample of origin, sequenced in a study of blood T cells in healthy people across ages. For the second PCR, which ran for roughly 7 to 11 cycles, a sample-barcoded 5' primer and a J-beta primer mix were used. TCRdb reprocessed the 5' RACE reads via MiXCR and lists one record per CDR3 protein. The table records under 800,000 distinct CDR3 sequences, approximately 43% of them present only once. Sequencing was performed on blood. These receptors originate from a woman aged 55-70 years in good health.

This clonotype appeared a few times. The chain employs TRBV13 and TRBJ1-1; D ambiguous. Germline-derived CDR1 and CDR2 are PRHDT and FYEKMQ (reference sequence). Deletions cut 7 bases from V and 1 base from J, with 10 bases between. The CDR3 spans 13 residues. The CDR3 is CASTAEANTEAFF. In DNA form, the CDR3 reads TGTGCCAGCACCGCCGAAGCGAACACTGAAGCTTTCTTT.

The CDR3 loop is CASSFRTSAAGLGAQYF. The CDR3 region has the DNA TGTGCCAGCAGCTTCCGGACTAGCGCCGCCGGATTGGGGGCCCAGTACTTC. The chain links TRBV11-2 to TRBJ2-7; 9 positions agree with TRBD2. CDR1 is SGHAT and CDR2 is FQNNGV in the germline V gene. V was clipped by 3 bases and J by 10 bases; unmatched bases: 19. The CDR3 extends over 17 amino acids.

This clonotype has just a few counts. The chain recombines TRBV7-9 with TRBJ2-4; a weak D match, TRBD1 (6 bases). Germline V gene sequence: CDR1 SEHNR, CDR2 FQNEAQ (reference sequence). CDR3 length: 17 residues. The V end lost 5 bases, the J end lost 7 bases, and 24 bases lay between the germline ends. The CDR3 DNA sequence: TGTGCCAGCAGCACATCCCTACTACAGGGATTCAGGAACATTCAGTACTTC. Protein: CASSTSLLQGFRNIQYF.

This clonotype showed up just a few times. DNA of the CDR3: TGCAGTGCCTGGACCTACAATGAGCAGTTCTTC. Translated, it gives CSAWTYNEQFF. The chain recombines TRBV20-1 with TRBJ2-1; unclear D gene. The germline CDR1 and CDR2 sequences are DFQATT and SNEGSKA (reference sequence). CDR3 size: 11 residues. Trimming took 6 bases from V and 2 from J, leaving 5 bases between them.

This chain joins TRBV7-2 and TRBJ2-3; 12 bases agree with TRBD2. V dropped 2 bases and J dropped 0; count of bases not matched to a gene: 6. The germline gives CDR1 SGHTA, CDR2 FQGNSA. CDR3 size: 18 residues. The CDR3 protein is CASSLRTSGTPSTDTQYF. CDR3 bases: TGTGCCAGCAGCTTAAGGACTAGCGGGACCCCTAGCACAGATACGCAGTATTTT.

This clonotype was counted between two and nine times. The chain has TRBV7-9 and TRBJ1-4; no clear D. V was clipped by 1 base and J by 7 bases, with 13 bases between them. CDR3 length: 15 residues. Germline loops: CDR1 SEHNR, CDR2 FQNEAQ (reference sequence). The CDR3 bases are TGTGCCAGCAGCTTAGAGGGTCTCTACAGTGAAAAACTGTTTTTT. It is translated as CASSLEGLYSEKLFF. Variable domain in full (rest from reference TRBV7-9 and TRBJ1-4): DTGVSQNPRHKITKRGQNVTFRCDPISEHNRLYWYRQTLGQGPEFLTYFQNEAQLEKSRLLSDRFSAERPKGSFSTLEIQRTEQGDSAMYLCASSLEGLYSEKLFFGSGTQLSVL.

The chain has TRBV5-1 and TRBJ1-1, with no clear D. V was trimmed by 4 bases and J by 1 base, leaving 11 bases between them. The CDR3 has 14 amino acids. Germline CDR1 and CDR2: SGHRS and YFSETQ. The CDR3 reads CASSTEGGNTEAFF. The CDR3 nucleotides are TGCGCCAGCAGCACCGAGGGTGGGAACACTGAAGCTTTCTTT.

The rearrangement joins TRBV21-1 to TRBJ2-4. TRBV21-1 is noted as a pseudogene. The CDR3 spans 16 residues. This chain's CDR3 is CASSKGVQIAKNIQYF. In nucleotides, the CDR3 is TGTGCCAGCAGCAAAGGAGTTCAGATAGCCAAAAACATTCAGTACTTC.

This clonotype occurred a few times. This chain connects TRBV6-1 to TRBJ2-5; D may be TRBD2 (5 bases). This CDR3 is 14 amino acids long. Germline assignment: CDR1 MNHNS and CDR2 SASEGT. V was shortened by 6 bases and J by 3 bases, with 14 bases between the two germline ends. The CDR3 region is CASSPPGREETQYF. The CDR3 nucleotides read TGTGCCAGCAGCCCCCCTGGGCGGGAAGAGACCCAGTACTTC.

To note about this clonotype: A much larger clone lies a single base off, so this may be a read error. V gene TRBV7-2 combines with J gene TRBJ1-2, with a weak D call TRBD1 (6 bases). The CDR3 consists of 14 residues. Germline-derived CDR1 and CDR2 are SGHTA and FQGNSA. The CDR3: CASSPGTRIYGYIF. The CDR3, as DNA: TGTGCCAGCAGCCCCGGGACAAGGATCTATGGCTACATCTTC.

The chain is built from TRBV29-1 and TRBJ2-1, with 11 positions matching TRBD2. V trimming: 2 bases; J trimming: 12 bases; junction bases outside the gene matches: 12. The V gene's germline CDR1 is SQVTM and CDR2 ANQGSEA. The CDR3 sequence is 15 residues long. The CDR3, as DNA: TGCAGCGTTGAAACCACTAGCGGGGGCCCCAAAGGGCAGTTCTTC. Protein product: CSVETTSGGPKGQFF.

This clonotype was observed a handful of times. CDR3 sequence (DNA): TGCAGTGCTAGAAAGGAGGGGCACGAGCAGTACTTC. Translation: CSARKEGHEQYF. The rearrangement links TRBV20-1 to TRBJ2-7; D is possibly TRBD2 (6 bases). V lost 2 bases, J lost 5 bases, and 10 bases lay in between. The CDR3 is 12 amino acids. Germline V gene lookup returns CDR1 DFQATT and CDR2 SNEGSKA (reference sequence).

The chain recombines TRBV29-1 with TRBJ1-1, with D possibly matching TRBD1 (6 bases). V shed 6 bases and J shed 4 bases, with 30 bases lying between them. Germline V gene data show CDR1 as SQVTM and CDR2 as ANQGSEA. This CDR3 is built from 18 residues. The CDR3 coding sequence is TGCAGCGTACACACTCCTAAGGGGGGCAGTGACACCCTCACTGAAGCTTTCTTT. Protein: CSVHTPKGGSDTLTEAFF.

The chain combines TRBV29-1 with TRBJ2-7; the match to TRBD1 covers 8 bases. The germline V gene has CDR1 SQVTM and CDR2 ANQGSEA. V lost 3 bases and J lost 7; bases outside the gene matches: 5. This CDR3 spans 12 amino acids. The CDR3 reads CSVDGQGAEQYF. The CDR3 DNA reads TGCAGCGTTGATGGGCAGGGGGCAGAGCAGTACTTC.

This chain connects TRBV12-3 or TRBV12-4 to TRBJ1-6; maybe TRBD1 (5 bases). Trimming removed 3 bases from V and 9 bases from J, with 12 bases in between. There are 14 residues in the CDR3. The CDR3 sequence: CASSFQGSGSPLHF. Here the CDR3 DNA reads TGTGCCAGCAGTTTCCAGGGTTCTGGTTCACCCCTCCACTTT.

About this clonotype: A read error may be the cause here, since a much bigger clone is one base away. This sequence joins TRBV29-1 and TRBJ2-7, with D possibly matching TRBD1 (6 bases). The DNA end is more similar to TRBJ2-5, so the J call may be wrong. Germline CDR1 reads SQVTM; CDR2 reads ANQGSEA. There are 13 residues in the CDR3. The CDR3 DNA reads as TGCAGCGTTCCCAGGGGAAACCAAGTGACCCAGTACTTC. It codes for CSVPRGNQVTQYF.

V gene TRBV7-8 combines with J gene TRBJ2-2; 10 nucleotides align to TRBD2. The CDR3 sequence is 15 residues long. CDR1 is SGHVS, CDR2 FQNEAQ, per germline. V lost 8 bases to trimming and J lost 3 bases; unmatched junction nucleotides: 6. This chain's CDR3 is CASFSGRLYTGELFF. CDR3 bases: TGTGCCAGCTTTAGCGGGAGGCTGTACACCGGGGAGCTGTTTTTT.

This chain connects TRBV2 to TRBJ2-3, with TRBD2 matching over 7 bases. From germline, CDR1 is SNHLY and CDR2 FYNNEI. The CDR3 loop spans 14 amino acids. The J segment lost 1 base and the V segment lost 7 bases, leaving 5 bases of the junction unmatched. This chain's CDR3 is CASKSRGGTDTQYF. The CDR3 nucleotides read TGTGCCAGCAAATCCCGGGGGGGCACAGATACGCAGTATTTT. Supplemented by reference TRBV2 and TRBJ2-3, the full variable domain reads EPEVTQTPSHQVTQMGQEVILRCVPISNHLYFYWYRQILGQKVEFLVSFYNNEISEKSEIFDDQFSVERPDGSNFTLKIRSTKLEDSAMYFCASKSRGGTDTQYFGPGTRLTVL.

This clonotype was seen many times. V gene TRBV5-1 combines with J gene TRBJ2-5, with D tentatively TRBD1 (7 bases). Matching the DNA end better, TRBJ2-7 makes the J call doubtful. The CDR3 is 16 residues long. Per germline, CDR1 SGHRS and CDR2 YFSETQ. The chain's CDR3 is CASSEGQATRFGEQYF. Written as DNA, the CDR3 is TGCGCCAGCAGCGAAGGACAGGCGACTAGATTCGGCGAGCAGTACTTC.

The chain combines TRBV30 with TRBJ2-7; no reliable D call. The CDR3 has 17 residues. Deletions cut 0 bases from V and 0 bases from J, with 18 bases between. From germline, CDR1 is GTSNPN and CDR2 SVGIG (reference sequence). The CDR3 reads CAWSVPRKGRFSYEQYF. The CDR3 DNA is TGTGCCTGGAGTGTACCCCGAAAAGGCAGGTTCTCCTACGAGCAGTACTTC.